The sequence of this T cell receptor (beta chain) was determined in a study of tumor and adjacent non-tumor tissue in lung cancer. TCRbeta libraries were built with three rounds of nested PCR, modified from ARM-PCR. From the multiplex PCR reads, TCRdb called clonotypes with MiXCR, one entry per CDR3 protein. The table has roughly 93,000 distinct CDR3 sequences, 67% seen once; the top ten hold about 16%. This clonotype has a count of ten or more. This sample's RNA came from whole unsorted tissue. Chemotherapy-naive patients with new lung cancer underwent thoracic surgery in China, August–November 2014. The specimen was lung tumor tissue. This receptor was obtained from a man in his fifties or sixties with non-small cell lung cancer.

CDR3 coding DNA: TGTGCCAGCAGTTACGCCCCGGGAGCTTACAATGAGCAGTTCTTC. Protein: CASSYAPGAYNEQFF. The genes are TRBV6-2 or TRBV6-3 and TRBJ2-1; the D gene is possibly TRBD2 (6 bases). Germline assignment: CDR1 MNHEY and CDR2 SVGEGT. Trimming cost V 2 bases and J 4 bases, with 12 bases left between them. This CDR3 spans 15 amino acids.